What follows describes a single T cell receptor (beta chain). This entry is derived from a study of cytomegalovirus exposure and HLA in healthy donors. PCR amplification relied on 60 Vbeta primers (plus 13 Jbeta primers). Sequencing was performed with immunoSEQ multiplex PCR; in TCRdb, only in-frame clones are kept and a portion is missing. The sample records about 140,000 clones, 77% being singletons. Looked up from germline, CDR1 is LNHNV and CDR2 is YYDKDF (reference sequence). Trimming took 1 base from V and 5 from J, leaving 12 bases between them. The CDR3 sequence is 16 residues long. Sequencing used PBMCs. The chain links TRBV15 to TRBJ1-6, with unresolved D. The clonotype was recovered from a female donor in good health and CMV-seronegative. The CDR3 DNA reads as TGTGCCACCAGCAGAGTTCGGCCAAGCGATAATTCACCCCTCCACTTT. Its translation: CATSRVRPSDNSPLHF.